The 9 T cell receptor beta chains listed next were all sequenced from one sample in a study of T cell responses to AZD1222 COVID-19 vaccine. Some clones are missing from TCRdb's copy, which holds only in-frame ones; the method was immunoSEQ multiplex PCR. Among around 140,000 clones listed, roughly 91% were seen once. Sequenced here: peripheral blood, sampled on day 0 of AZD1222 vaccination. These receptors originate from an adult in good health.

Note on this clone: Other DNA sequences in the same sample also yield this CDR3. CDR3 in amino acids: CASSLIGSGANVLTF. The CDR3 bases are TGCGCCAGCAGCTTGATTGGCTCTGGGGCCAACGTCCTGACTTTC. This sequence joins TRBV5-1 and TRBJ2-6; D gene ambiguous. CDR3 length equals 15 residues. V lost 1 base, J lost 0 bases, and 5 bases lay in between. The germline gives CDR1 SGHRS, CDR2 YFSETQ.

A single count supports this clone. The rearrangement links TRBV28 to TRBJ1-1; D uncertain. The CDR3 length is 13 residues. Trimming took off 3 bases at V and 9 bases at J, with 14 bases between the two ends. The germline gives CDR1 MDHEN, CDR2 SYDVKM. Written as DNA, the CDR3 is TGTGCCAGCAGTTTGGCGTTGGCCCCACAAGCTTTCTTT. It codes for CASSLALAPQAFF.

V usage is TRBV7-2 and J usage is TRBJ2-3; 9 bases agree with TRBD2. This CDR3 spans 14 amino acids. V dropped 8 bases and J dropped 3; count of bases not matched to a gene: 6. From germline, CDR1 is SGHTA and CDR2 FQGNSA. The CDR3 nucleotides are TGTGCCAGCGCCGTAGCGGGGGCTACAGATACGCAGTATTTT. Translating it yields CASAVAGATDTQYF. The complete variable domain, with remaining parts taken from reference TRBV7-2 and TRBJ2-3, reads GAGVSQSPSNKVTEKGKDVELRCDPISGHTALYWYRQSLGQGLEFLIYFQGNSAPDKSGLPSDRFSAERTGGSVSTLTIQRTQQEDSAVYLCASAVAGATDTQYFGPGTRLTVL.

V usage is TRBV11-2 and J usage is TRBJ2-7; 8 positions agree with TRBD1. This CDR3 is built from 14 residues. Trimming at V came to 10 bases and at J to 7 bases, leaving 15 bases not matched to a gene. Germline assignment: CDR1 SGHAT and CDR2 FQNNGV. The CDR3 DNA reads as TGTGCCACTCAAAAAGACAGGGGCAATGCGGAGCAGTACTTC. As protein: CATQKDRGNAEQYF.

The chain carries TRBV4-2 and TRBJ1-4, with D hard to call. CDR3 size: 14 residues. Trimming pared 5 bases from V and 5 bases from J, leaving 12 bases between. Germline loops: CDR1 LGHNA, CDR2 YNFKEQ. CDR3 in DNA: TGTGCCAGCAGCACGCCCGGGAGAAATGAAAAACTGTTTTTT. This encodes CASSTPGRNEKLFF.

The chain has TRBV6-6 and TRBJ2-1; 9 bases align to TRBD1. The germline gives CDR1 MNHNY, CDR2 SVGAGI (reference sequence). J gave up 9 bases and V 6 bases, and 12 bases lay outside the gene matches. The CDR3 totals 15 residues. The CDR3 sequence is CASSRTGGDVGEQFF. CDR3 in DNA: TGTGCCAGCAGCAGAACAGGGGGCGACGTTGGTGAGCAGTTCTTC.

The gene calls are TRBV9 and TRBJ1-5; the D gene is possibly TRBD1 (5 bases). This CDR3 spans 14 amino acids. Germline V gene sequence: CDR1 SGDLS, CDR2 YYNGEE. Deletions cut 0 bases from V and 4 bases from J, with 8 bases between. In DNA, the CDR3 is TGTGCCAGCAGCGTAGGGGGGGAGAATCAGCCCCAGCATTTT. Translating it yields CASSVGGENQPQHF.

The CDR3 reads CASSYSTGSGPQHF. Written as DNA, the CDR3 is TGTGCCAGCAGTTACTCGACAGGATCAGGGCCCCAGCATTTT. This rearrangement joins TRBV6-2 or TRBV6-3 to TRBJ1-5; perhaps TRBD1 as D (6 bases). From germline, CDR1 is MNHEY and CDR2 SVGEGT. The V end lost 0 bases, the J end lost 9 bases, and 12 bases lay between the germline ends. The CDR3 sequence is 14 residues long.

The chain recombines TRBV7-9 with TRBJ1-2; weak D call: TRBD1 (5 bases). This CDR3 region has 12 residues. The V gene lost 7 bases and the J gene lost 4 bases, with 10 bases spanning the gap. CDR1 is SEHNR and CDR2 is FQNEAQ in the germline V gene (reference sequence). CDR3 DNA sequence: TGTGCCAGCACCTCCGGGACCTATGGCTACACCTTC. Translation: CASTSGTYGYTF.